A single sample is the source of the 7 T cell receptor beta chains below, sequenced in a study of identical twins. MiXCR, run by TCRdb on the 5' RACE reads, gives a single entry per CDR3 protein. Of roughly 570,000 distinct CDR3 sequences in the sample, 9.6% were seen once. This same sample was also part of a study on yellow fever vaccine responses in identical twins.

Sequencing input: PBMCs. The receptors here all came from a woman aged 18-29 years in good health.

The CDR3 region has the DNA TGTGCCAGCAGCTCCAGGGTTCCAATCTACAATGAGCAGTTCTTC. It specifies CASSSRVPIYNEQFF. This rearrangement joins TRBV7-2 to TRBJ2-1, with D perhaps TRBD1 (5 bases). V gave up 4 bases and J gave up 3 bases, with 13 bases separating them. There are 15 residues in the CDR3. From germline, CDR1 is SGHTA and CDR2 FQGNSA. Full variable domain (remainder filled in from reference TRBV7-2 and TRBJ2-1): GAGVSQSPSNKVTEKGKDVELRCDPISGHTALYWYRQSLGQGLEFLIYFQGNSAPDKSGLPSDRFSAERTGGSVSTLTIQRTQQEDSAVYLCASSSRVPIYNEQFFGPGTRLTVL.

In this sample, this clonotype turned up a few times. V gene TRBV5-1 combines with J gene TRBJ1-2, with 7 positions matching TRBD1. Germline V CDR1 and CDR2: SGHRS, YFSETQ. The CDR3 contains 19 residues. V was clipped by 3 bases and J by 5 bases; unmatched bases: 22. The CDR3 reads CASSSTTTGTLVASYGYTF. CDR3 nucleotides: TGCGCCAGCAGCTCCACCACGACAGGGACTTTAGTGGCTTCTTATGGCTACACCTTC.

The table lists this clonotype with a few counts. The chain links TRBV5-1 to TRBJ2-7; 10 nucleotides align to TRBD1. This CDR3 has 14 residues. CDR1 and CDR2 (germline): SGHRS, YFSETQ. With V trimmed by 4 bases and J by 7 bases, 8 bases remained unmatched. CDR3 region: CASSGYGTGVEQYF. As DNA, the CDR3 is TGCGCCAGCAGCGGTTACGGGACAGGGGTTGAGCAGTACTTC.

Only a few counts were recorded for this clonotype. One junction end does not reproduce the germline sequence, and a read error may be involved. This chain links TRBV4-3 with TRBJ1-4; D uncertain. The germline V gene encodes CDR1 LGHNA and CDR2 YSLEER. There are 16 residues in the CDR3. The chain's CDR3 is CASSPTEGSLQEKLVF. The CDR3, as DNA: TGCGCCAGCAGCCCAACGGAAGGGAGCCTGCAGGAAAAACTGGTTTTT.

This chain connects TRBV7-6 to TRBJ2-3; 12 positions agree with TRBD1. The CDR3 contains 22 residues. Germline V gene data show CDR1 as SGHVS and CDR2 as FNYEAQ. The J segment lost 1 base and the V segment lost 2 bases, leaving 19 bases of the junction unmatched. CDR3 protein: CASSLRGTMGQGAYKGTDTQYF. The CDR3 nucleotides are TGTGCCAGCAGCTTAAGGGGAACAATGGGACAGGGGGCATATAAGGGCACAGATACGCAGTATTTT.

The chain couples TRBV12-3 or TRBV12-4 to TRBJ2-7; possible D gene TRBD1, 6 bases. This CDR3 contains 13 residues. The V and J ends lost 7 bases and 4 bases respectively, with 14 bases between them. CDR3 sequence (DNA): TGTGCCAGCACCGCCGGGACACCGTACGAGCAGTACTTC. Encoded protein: CASTAGTPYEQYF.

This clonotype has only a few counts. As DNA, the CDR3 is TGTGCCAGCTCGGCTGGCGGGAGGGCTGCAGATACGCAGTATTTT. This gives the protein CASSAGGRAADTQYF. The genes are TRBV11-2 and TRBJ2-3; 9 bases map to TRBD2. The V segment lost 8 bases and the J segment 4 bases; nucleotides outside the gene matches: 10. CDR1 is SGHAT, CDR2 FQNNGV, per germline. The CDR3 runs to 15 residues.